A single sample gave rise to the 22 T cell receptor beta chains below, sequenced in a study of Graves' ophthalmopathy and Graves' hyperthyroidism. TCR beta CDR3 regions were amplified from RNA transcripts. First-round RT-PCR employed HTBI primers, with a second-round multiplex PCR after it. TCRdb re-analysed the multiplex PCR reads in MiXCR, keeping a single row per CDR3 protein. The sample records 400,000 or so distinct CDR3 sequences, about 15% being singletons. Sequenced: peripheral blood. The receptors come from an adult woman with stable Graves' hyperthyroidism.

In this sample, this clonotype turned up many times. This chain connects TRBV12-3 or TRBV12-4 to TRBJ1-2; weak D call: TRBD1 (5 bases). V lost 8 bases and J 4 bases, leaving 14 bases between the germline ends. The CDR3 totals 13 residues. The CDR3 sequence: CASCWDLIYGYTF. The CDR3 DNA is TGTGCCAGCTGTTGGGACTTAATCTATGGCTACACCTTC.

This clonotype was seen a single time. A much larger clone differs by one base, so this may be a read error. The rearrangement uses TRBV20-1 and TRBJ2-4; TRBD1 matches 9 bases. This CDR3 region has 14 residues. The ends lost 3 bases at V and 14 bases at J; junction bases unmatched: 14. Germline V gene lookup returns CDR1 DFQATT and CDR2 SNEGSKA (reference sequence). DNA for the CDR3: TGCAGTGCTAGGGCGTTGGGACAGGGCGTCATGAAGTACTTC. Translation: CSARALGQGVMKYF.

This chain connects TRBV6-2 or TRBV6-3 to TRBJ1-5, with a possible D match to TRBD1 (6 bases). Germline V gives CDR1 MNHEY, CDR2 SVGEGT. There are 15 residues in the CDR3. V was clipped by 4 bases and J by 2 bases, with 12 bases between them. The CDR3 is CASSSRQVRNQPQHF. DNA of the CDR3: TGTGCCAGCAGTTCTCGACAGGTGCGCAATCAGCCCCAGCATTTT.

This clonotype was detected ten times or more. J is TRBJ2-5 and V is TRBV9; the match to TRBD1 covers 8 bases. This CDR3 has 14 amino acids. After removal of 3 bases from V and 4 bases from J, the junction contained 5 bases not matched to a gene. CDR1 and CDR2 from the germline V gene are SGDLS and YYNGEE. In DNA form, the CDR3 reads TGTGCCAGCAGCGCAAGCAGGGGGCCAGAGACCCAGTACTTC. Translation gives CASSASRGPETQYF.

This clonotype occurred many times. The rearrangement joins TRBV7-9 to TRBJ2-7; no clear D gene. Deletions cut 8 bases from V and 1 base from J, with 9 bases between. The CDR3 loop spans 12 amino acids. Germline CDR1 SEHNR, CDR2 FQNEAQ (reference sequence). CDR3 protein: CASAVSSYEQYF. CDR3 nucleotide sequence: TGTGCCAGCGCTGTCTCGTCCTACGAGCAGTACTTC.

Many counts were recorded for this clonotype. V usage is TRBV25-1 and J usage is TRBJ1-1; TRBD1 aligns across 10 bases. Germline CDR1 MGHDK, CDR2 SYGVNS. This CDR3 is built from 16 residues. With 0 bases clipped from V and 4 bases from J, the junction kept 5 bases outside the gene matches. The CDR3 loop reads CASSEYGTGAGTEAFF. The CDR3 coding sequence is TGTGCCAGCAGTGAATATGGGACAGGGGCAGGCACTGAAGCTTTCTTT.

The table lists this clonotype with many counts. This sequence joins TRBV10-3 and TRBJ2-5; a possible D gene is TRBD2 (6 bases). V lost 4 bases and J 9 bases, leaving 18 bases between the germline ends. Germline CDR1 and CDR2: ENHRY and SYGVKD. This CDR3 is built from 14 residues. Here the CDR3 reads CAISAETRGPAQYF. As DNA, the CDR3 is TGTGCCATCAGTGCTGAGACTAGGGGCCCGGCCCAGTACTTC.

As to this clonotype: A much larger clonotype is one base distant, so this may be a read error. This chain joins TRBV18 and TRBJ2-7; D not resolved. Germline CDR1 is KGHSH and CDR2 is LQKENI. The length of the CDR3 is 13 residues. CDR3 sequence reads: CASSSARSYEQCF. The CDR3 coding sequence is TGTGCCAGCTCATCGGCAAGATCCTACGAGCAGTGCTTC.

The sample holds a few counts of this clonotype. This chain uses TRBV18 with TRBJ2-5; D remains unclear. Germline V gene lookup returns CDR1 KGHSH and CDR2 LQKENI. The CDR3 totals 13 residues. V lost 3 bases and J lost 2, with 7 bases in between. DNA for the CDR3: TGTGCCAGCTCACCTTACGGACAAGAGACCCAGTACTTC. Residues: CASSPYGQETQYF.

This clonotype was recorded many times. The V call is TRBV19, the J call TRBJ2-7; D might be TRBD1 or TRBD2, each matching 5 bases. CDR3 size: 13 residues. With 6 bases removed from V and 2 bases from J, the gap between germline ends came to 11 bases. The germline V gene encodes CDR1 LNHDA and CDR2 SQIVND (reference sequence). The CDR3 sequence is CASSWDVTYEQYF. DNA of the CDR3: TGTGCCAGTAGCTGGGACGTAACCTACGAGCAGTACTTC. Variable domain in full (rest from reference TRBV19 and TRBJ2-7): DGGITQSPKYLFRKEGQNVTLSCEQNLNHDAMYWYRQDPGQGLRLIYYSQIVNDFQKGDIAEGYSVSREKKESFPLTVTSAQKNPTAFYLCASSWDVTYEQYFGPGTRLTVT.

This clonotype was seen many times. The chain recombines TRBV7-6 with TRBJ2-7; 7 bases are a match to TRBD1. The germline V gene encodes CDR1 SGHVS and CDR2 FNYEAQ. V dropped 5 bases and J dropped 2; count of bases not matched to a gene: 3. This CDR3 region has 13 residues. As DNA, the CDR3 is TGTGCCAGCAGCCTGCAGGGGGCCTACGAGCAGTACTTC. It specifies CASSLQGAYEQYF. Using reference TRBV7-6 and TRBJ2-7 for the parts outside the CDR3, the full variable domain is GAGVSQSPRYKVTKRGQDVALRCDPISGHVSLYWYRQALGQGPEFLTYFNYEAQQDKSGLPNDRFSAERPEGSISTLTIQRTEQRDSAMYRCASSLQGAYEQYFGPGTRLTVT.

This clonotype was counted many times. The chain has TRBV28 and TRBJ2-6, with TRBD1 identical over 7 bases. Germline CDR1 is MDHEN and CDR2 is SYDVKM. V shed 5 bases and J 3 bases; nucleotides not matched to a gene: 7. The CDR3 is made up of 16 amino acids. The chain's CDR3 is CASSVHRGGGANVLTF. In DNA, the CDR3 is TGTGCCAGCAGTGTTCACAGGGGCGGTGGGGCCAACGTCCTGACTTTC.

The rearrangement joins TRBV12-5 to TRBJ2-2; D call uncertain. V was pared by 1 base and J by 4 bases, with 4 bases between. Per the germline V gene, CDR1 is LGHNT and CDR2 is FRNRAP. The CDR3 runs 13 residues. The CDR3 loop reads CASGLAFTGELFF. The CDR3 region has the DNA TGTGCTAGTGGTTTGGCGTTCACCGGGGAGCTGTTTTTT.

This clonotype was counted many times. This sequence joins TRBV28 and TRBJ1-2; TRBD1 agrees at 7 bases. Germline V gene data show CDR1 as MDHEN and CDR2 as SYDVKM. Trimming removed 1 base from V and 9 bases from J; junction bases left unmatched: 8. This CDR3 spans 14 amino acids. The CDR3 sequence is CASSLSTGVGRYTF. The CDR3 nucleotides are TGTGCCAGCAGTTTATCCACAGGGGTGGGGCGCTACACCTTC.

This clonotype was counted many times. The chain combines TRBV9 with TRBJ2-5; TRBD2 matches 9 bases. The V and J ends lost 3 bases and 4 bases, in that order; junction bases with no gene match: 1. Germline lookup yields CDR1 SGDLS and CDR2 YYNGEE. The CDR3 spans 13 residues. The CDR3 nucleotides read TGTGCCAGCAGCGCACTAGCGGGAGAGACCCAGTACTTC. It encodes CASSALAGETQYF.

This chain joins TRBV4-1 and TRBJ2-5; D remains unclear. This CDR3 has 13 amino acids. Germline lookup yields CDR1 MGHRA and CDR2 YSYEKL. Trimming stripped 1 base from V and 5 bases from J, with 8 bases between. CDR3 protein: CASSQVVQETQYF. As DNA, the CDR3 is TGCGCCAGCAGCCAAGTAGTTCAGGAGACCCAGTACTTC.

Many counts were recorded for this clonotype. This rearrangement joins TRBV20-1 to TRBJ1-5; 7 bases match TRBD1. After removal of 6 bases from V and 0 bases from J, the junction contained 5 bases not matched to a gene. The CDR3 has 14 residues. The germline V gene has CDR1 DFQATT and CDR2 SNEGSKA (reference sequence). This CDR3 reads CSATQGDSNQPQHF. The CDR3 DNA follows: TGCAGTGCCACGCAGGGGGATAGCAATCAGCCCCAGCATTTT.

This clonotype occurred many times. V usage is TRBV7-9 and J usage is TRBJ2-5; 8 nucleotides align to TRBD1. The CDR3 totals 14 residues. Germline V gives CDR1 SEHNR, CDR2 FQNEAQ (reference sequence). Unmatched junction bases numbered 8, after V lost 6 bases and J lost 5 bases. The CDR3 loop reads CASSPPDRAETQYF. The CDR3 DNA reads TGTGCCAGCAGTCCTCCGGACAGGGCTGAGACCCAGTACTTC.

This clonotype was detected many times. V is TRBV6-2 or TRBV6-3 and J is TRBJ1-2; D gene ambiguous. Germline V CDR1 and CDR2: MNHEY, SVGEGT. This CDR3 region has 15 residues. Trimming shortened V by 2 bases and J by 2 bases, and 12 bases separated the two germline ends. This chain's CDR3 is CASSYPTGKNYGYTF. The CDR3 DNA reads TGTGCCAGCAGTTACCCCACCGGGAAGAACTATGGCTACACCTTC.

This clonotype occurred many times. At one of its ends the junction is not consistent with the germline gene, which may arise from a read error. The J gene is TRBJ2-5, the V gene TRBV11-2; D is undetermined. The CDR3 extends over 15 amino acids. In germline, CDR1 is SGHAT, CDR2 FQNNGV. CDR3 loop: CASSPMTSAQETQHF. CDR3 bases: TGTGCCAGCAGCCCGATGACCAGCGCCCAAGAGACCCAGCACTTC.

This clonotype has ten or more counts. The chain employs TRBV5-1 and TRBJ1-5; tentatively, D is TRBD1 (5 bases). The germline gives CDR1 SGHRS, CDR2 YFSETQ. Between the trimmed V and J ends, which lost 3 bases and 4 bases, there was a span of 8 bases. CDR3 length: 13 residues. CDR3 residues: CASSWDLNQPQHF. CDR3 DNA sequence: TGCGCCAGCAGCTGGGACCTAAATCAGCCCCAGCATTTT. The full variable domain, rest sourced from reference TRBV5-1 and TRBJ1-5, is KAGVTQTPRYLIKTRGQQVTLSCSPISGHRSVSWYQQTPGQGLQFLFEYFSETQRNKGNFPGRFSGRQFSNSRSEMNVSTLELGDSALYLCASSWDLNQPQHFGDGTRLSIL.

The chain carries TRBV12-3 or TRBV12-4 and TRBJ1-5; D is ambiguous. The V end was cut by 3 bases, the J end by 5 bases, with 14 bases between. This CDR3 has 15 amino acids. CDR3 coding DNA: TGTGCCAGCAGTTTCCTGGGTGGGTTGTATCAGCCCCAGCATTTT. Protein sequence: CASSFLGGLYQPQHF.